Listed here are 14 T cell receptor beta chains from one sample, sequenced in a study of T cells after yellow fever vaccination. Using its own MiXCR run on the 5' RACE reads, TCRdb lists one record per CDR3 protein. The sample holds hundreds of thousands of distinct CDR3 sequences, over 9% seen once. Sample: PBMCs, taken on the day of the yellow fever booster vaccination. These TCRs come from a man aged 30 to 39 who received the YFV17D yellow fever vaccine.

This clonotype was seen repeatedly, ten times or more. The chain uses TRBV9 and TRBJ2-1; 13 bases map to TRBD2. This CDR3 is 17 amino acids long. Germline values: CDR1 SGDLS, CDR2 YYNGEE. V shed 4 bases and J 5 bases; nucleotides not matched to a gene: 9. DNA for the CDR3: TGTGCCAGCAGCCCCGAGGTGGGACTAGCGGGAAACAATGAGCAGTTCTTC. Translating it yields CASSPEVGLAGNNEQFF.

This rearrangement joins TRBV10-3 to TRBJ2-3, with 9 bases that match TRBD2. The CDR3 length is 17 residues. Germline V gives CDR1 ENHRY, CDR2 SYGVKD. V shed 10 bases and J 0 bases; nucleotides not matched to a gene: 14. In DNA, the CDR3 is TGTGCCACCACCAGAAGTCCTAGCGGGACTAGCACAGATACGCAGTATTTT. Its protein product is CATTRSPSGTSTDTQYF.

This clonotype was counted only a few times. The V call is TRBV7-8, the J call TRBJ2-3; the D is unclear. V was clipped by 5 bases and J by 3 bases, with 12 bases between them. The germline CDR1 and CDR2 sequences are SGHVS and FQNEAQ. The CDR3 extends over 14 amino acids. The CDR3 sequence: CASSLQTPTDTQYF. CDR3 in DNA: TGTGCCAGCAGCCTCCAGACACCTACAGATACGCAGTATTTT.

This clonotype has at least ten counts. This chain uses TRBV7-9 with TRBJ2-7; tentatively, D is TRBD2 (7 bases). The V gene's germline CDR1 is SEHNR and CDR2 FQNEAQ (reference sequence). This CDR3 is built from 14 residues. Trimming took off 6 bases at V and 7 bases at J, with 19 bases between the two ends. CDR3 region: CASRKGGQTGEQYF. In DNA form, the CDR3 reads TGTGCCAGCAGAAAGGGGGGGCAGACAGGAGAGCAGTACTTC.

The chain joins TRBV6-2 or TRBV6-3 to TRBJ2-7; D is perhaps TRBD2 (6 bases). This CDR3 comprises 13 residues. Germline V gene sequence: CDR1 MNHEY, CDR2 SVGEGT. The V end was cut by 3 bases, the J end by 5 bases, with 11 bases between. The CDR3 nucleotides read TGTGCCAGCAGTTATAGCGGAAGCAACGAGCAGTACTTC. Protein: CASSYSGSNEQYF.

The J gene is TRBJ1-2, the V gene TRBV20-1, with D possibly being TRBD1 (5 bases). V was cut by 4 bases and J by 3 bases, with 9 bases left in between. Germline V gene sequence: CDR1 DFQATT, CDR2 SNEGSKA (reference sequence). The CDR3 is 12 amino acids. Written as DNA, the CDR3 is TGCAGTGCTAAAAGGGGAGACTATGGCTACACCTTC. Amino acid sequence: CSAKRGDYGYTF.

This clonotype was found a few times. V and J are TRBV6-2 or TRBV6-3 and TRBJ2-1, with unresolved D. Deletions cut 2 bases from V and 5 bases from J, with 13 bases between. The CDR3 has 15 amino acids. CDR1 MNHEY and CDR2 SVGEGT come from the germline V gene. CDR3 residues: CASSYKRGQNNEQFF. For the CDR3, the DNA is TGTGCCAGCAGTTACAAGCGAGGCCAGAACAATGAGCAGTTCTTC.

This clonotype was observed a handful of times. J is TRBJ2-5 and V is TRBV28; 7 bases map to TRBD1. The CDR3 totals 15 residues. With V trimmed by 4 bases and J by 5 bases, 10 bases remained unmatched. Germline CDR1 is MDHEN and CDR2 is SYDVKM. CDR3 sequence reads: CASSSGQVGTETQYF. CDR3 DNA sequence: TGTGCCAGCAGTTCCGGACAGGTGGGGACGGAGACCCAGTACTTC.

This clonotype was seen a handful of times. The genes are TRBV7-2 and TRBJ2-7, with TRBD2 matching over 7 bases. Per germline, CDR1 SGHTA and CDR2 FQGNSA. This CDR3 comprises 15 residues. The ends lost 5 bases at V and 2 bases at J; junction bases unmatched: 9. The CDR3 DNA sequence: TGTGCCAGCAGCCTATCTCCGGGAGGCGCCTACGAGCAGTACTTC. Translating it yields CASSLSPGGAYEQYF.

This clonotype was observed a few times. CDR3: CATSTQGFSYNEQFF. CDR3 nucleotides: TGTGCCACCAGCACACAGGGGTTCTCCTACAATGAGCAGTTCTTC. This sequence joins TRBV15 and TRBJ2-1; TRBD1 matches 7 bases. Germline assignment: CDR1 LNHNV and CDR2 YYDKDF (reference sequence). With V trimmed by 4 bases and J by 0 bases, 3 bases remained unmatched. This CDR3 comprises 15 residues.

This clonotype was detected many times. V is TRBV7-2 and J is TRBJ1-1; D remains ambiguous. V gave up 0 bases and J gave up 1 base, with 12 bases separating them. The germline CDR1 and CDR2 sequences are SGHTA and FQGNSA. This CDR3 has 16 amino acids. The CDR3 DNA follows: TGTGCCAGCAGCTTAGCGACTCAGGCTGGGAACACTGAAGCTTTCTTT. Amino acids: CASSLATQAGNTEAFF.

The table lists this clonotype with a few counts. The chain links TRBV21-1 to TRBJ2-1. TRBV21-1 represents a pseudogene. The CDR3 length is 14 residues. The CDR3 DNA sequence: TGTGCCAGCAGCAAACTAGGACTCTACAATGAGCAGTTCTTC. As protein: CASSKLGLYNEQFF.

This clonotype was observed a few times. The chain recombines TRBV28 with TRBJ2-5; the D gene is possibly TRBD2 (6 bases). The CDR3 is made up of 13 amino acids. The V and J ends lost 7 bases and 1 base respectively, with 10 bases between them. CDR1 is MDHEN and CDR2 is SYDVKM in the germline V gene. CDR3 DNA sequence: TGTGCCAGCACCCGGCGGGGCCAAGAGACCCAGTACTTC. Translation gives CASTRRGQETQYF.

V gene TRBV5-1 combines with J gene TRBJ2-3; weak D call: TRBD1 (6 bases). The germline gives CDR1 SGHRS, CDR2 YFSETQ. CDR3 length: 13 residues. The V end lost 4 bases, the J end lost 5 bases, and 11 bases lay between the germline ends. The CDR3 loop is CASSPGAGDTQYF. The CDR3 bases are TGCGCCAGCAGCCCAGGGGCAGGAGATACGCAGTATTTT.